This record covers a single T cell receptor beta chain. In this sample, this clone turned up a few times. Its antigen remains undetermined. Within one base of it there is no much larger clone, and no base qualities were kept. The library was obtained by the immunoSEQ multiplex PCR assay. Here the immuneACCESS table is served through TCRdb, limited to in-frame sequences with V and J called. Missing clones are a known gap in these copies; in checked studies unresolved V genes cover under half, and the rest lacks a known reason. The sample contains about 120,000 clones, 85% to 90% of them found a single time. The ten largest clones capture around 1.2% of the sample. The data were obtained in a study of control samples from healthy donors and cancer patients (dated by TCRdb to the early 2020s). The germline V gene yields SGHTA for CDR1 and FQGNSA for CDR2. The CDR3 contains 13 residues, cysteine and phenylalanine counted. The retained sequence is limited to the CDR3, 39 bases, with the frame set at the first base. Deletion took 8 bases off V and 10 bases off J, with a span of 19 bases between the germline ends.

The sample was PBMCs. The receptor was derived from a woman aged 45-59 years with colorectal cancer. Recombination joined TRBV7-2 with TRBJ2-3; the D gene is possibly TRBD1 or TRBD2, each agreeing over 6 bases. This receptor carries the CDR3 CASGEWGATAQYF. At the DNA level, the sequence is TGTGCCAGCGGAGAGTGGGGGGCCACCGCGCAGTATTTT.